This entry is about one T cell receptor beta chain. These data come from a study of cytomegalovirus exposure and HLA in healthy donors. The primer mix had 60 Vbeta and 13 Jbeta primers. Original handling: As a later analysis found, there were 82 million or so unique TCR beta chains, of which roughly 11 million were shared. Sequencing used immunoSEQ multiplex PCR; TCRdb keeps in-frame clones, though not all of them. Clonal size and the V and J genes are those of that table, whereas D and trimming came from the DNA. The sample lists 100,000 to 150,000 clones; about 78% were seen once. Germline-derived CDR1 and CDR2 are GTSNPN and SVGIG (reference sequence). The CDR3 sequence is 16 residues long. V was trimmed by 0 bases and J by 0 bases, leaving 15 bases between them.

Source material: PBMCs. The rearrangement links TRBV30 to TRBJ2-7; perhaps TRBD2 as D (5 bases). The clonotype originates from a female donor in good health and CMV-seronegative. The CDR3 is CAWSVLGGDRSYEQYF. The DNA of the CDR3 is TGTGCCTGGAGTGTACTAGGCGGAGACCGCTCCTACGAGCAGTACTTC. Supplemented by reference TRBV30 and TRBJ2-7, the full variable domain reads SQTIHQWPATLVQPVGSPLSLECTVEGTSNPNLYWYRQAAGRGLQLLFYSVGIGQISSEVPQNLSASRPQDRQFILSSKKLLLSDSGFYLCAWSVLGGDRSYEQYFGPGTRLTVT.